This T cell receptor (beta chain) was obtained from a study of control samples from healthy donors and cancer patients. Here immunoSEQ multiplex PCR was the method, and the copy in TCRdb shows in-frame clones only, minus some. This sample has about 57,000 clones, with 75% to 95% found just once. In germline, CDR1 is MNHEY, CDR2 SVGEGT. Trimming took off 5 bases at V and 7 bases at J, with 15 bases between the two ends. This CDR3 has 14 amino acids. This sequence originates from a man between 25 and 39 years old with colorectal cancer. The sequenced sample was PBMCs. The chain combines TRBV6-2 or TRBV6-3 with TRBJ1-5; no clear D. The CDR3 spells CASSPLGLGQPQHF. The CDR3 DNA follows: TGTGCCAGCAGTCCATTAGGTCTCGGGCAGCCCCAGCATTTT.